This is a list of T cell receptor beta chains from one sample in a study of blood T cell repertoires in COVID-19. Only in-frame clones appear in the TCRdb table, and some are missing; sequencing was by immunoSEQ multiplex PCR. Here the sample spans over 65,000 clones, around 81% being singletons. The sequenced sample was peripheral blood. All receptors derive from an elderly man with acute or convalescent COVID-19. The CDR3 runs from the conserved cysteine through the conserved F or W. Each record gives: J gene, V gene, D gene, clone size, CDR3 DNA, CDR3 protein. D genes are given only for firm matches. Only some rows state a clone size, as once, few, many or a class for expanded clones.

TRBJ1-4 | TRBV19 | TRBD1 | - | TGTGCCAGTAGTGCGGCCGGGACAGGGAAGGAAAAACTGTTTTTT | CASSAAGTGKEKLFF
TRBJ1-1 | TRBV18 | - | - | TGTGCCAGCTCACGGCATCAGGGTTTTGTGAACACTGAAGCTTTCTTT | CASSRHQGFVNTEAFF
TRBJ2-2 | TRBV5-1 | TRBD2 | few | TGCGCCAGCAGCTTCCTAGCGGGAGGGCACACCGGGGAGCTGTTTTTT | CASSFLAGGHTGELFF
TRBJ1-1 | TRBV10-3 | TRBD1 | - | TGTGCCATCAGTAGGGGGACAGACACTGAAGCTTTCTTT | CAISRGTDTEAFF
TRBJ1-1 | TRBV28 | TRBD1 | - | TGTGCCAGCAGTCCGTCTTCGGACAGGCCCCTGACTGAAGCTTTCTTT | CASSPSSDRPLTEAFF
TRBJ1-5 | TRBV5-6 | - | few | TGTGCCAGCAGCTTGGCCGGGAACCGCAATCAGCCCCAGCATTTT | CASSLAGNRNQPQHF
TRBJ2-5 | TRBV2 | - | once | TGTGCCAGCAGTGAGGGCCGACAAGAGACCCAGTACTTC | CASSEGRQETQYF
TRBJ1-1 | TRBV18 | - | - | TGTGCCAGCTCCCGAACGGGGGGCGTTGATGAAGCTTTCTTT | CASSRTGGVDEAFF
TRBJ2-2 | TRBV6-6 | TRBD1 | - | TGTGCCAGCAGACCCGGGACAGGGGTCACCGGGGAGCTGTTTTTT | CASRPGTGVTGELFF
TRBJ1-1 | TRBV30 | - | - | TGTGCCTGGAAAAGTCGCGGATTTAAAATGAACACTGAAGCTTTCTTT | CAWKSRGFKMNTEAFF
TRBJ1-1 | TRBV19 | TRBD1 | - | TGTGCCAGTAGTATAGAGACAGGGGAAACTGAAGCTTTCTTT | CASSIETGETEAFF
TRBJ2-5 | TRBV5-4 | - | - | TGTGCCAGCAGCTTGGGGGGGCTCGAGACCCAGTACTTC | CASSLGGLETQYF
TRBJ2-2 | TRBV25-1 | - | - | TGTGCCAGCAGTACCCAAGCCGGAGGGGCGGTTGACACCGGGGAGCTGTTTTTT | CASSTQAGGAVDTGELFF
TRBJ2-7 | TRBV27 | TRBD2 | - | TGTGCCAGCAGTTTGGGGGGGGGAGGGTCCTACGAGCAGTACTTC | CASSLGGGGSYEQYF
TRBJ1-4 | TRBV28 | - | - | TGTGCCAGCAGTCTGAACAGGGAAAGGTTTTTT | CASSLNRERFF
TRBJ1-5 | TRBV28 | TRBD1 | - | TGTGCCAGCACGGGACAGTTCAATCAGCCCCAGCATTTT | CASTGQFNQPQHF
TRBJ2-1 | TRBV6-2/TRBV6-3 | TRBD2 | - | TGTGCCAGCAGTCCGCGTGCTAGCGGGAGAAATGAGCAGTTCTTC | CASSPRASGRNEQFF
TRBJ1-3 | TRBV2 | TRBD1 | - | TGTGCCAGCAGTGTGACAGGGATGGACACCATATATTTT | CASSVTGMDTIYF
TRBJ1-1 | TRBV29-1 | TRBD1 | - | TGCAGCGTCACGGGACAGGTCAACACTGAAGCTTTCTTT | CSVTGQVNTEAFF
TRBJ1-5 | TRBV4-1 | - | few | TGCGCCAGCAGCCAAGATCGTGGGGGCGGCAATCAGCCCCAGCATTTT | CASSQDRGGGNQPQHF
TRBJ2-7 | TRBV28 | - | - | TGTGCCAGCAGTTTTGCCGCGGCAGATAGCTCCTACGAGCAGTACTTC | CASSFAAADSSYEQYF
TRBJ2-7 | TRBV11-2 | - | - | TGTGCCAGCAGCTTAGATCCAAGAGGTGAGCAGTACTTC | CASSLDPRGEQYF
TRBJ1-5 | TRBV5-5 | TRBD1 | - | TGTGCCAGCAGCTGGGGGACAGGGACGCATCAGCCCCAGCATTTT | CASSWGTGTHQPQHF
TRBJ1-1 | TRBV5-1 | - | once | TGCGCCAGCAGCTTGGACCTAGTTGAAGCTTTCTTT | CASSLDLVEAFF
TRBJ2-1 | TRBV29-1 | TRBD1 | once | TGCAGCGCTAACCCGGGACAGGCAGTCTACAATGAGCAGTTCTTC | CSANPGQAVYNEQFF
TRBJ2-7 | TRBV30 | - | once | TGTGCCTGGAGTATCGGGTCCTACGAGCAGTACTTC | CAWSIGSYEQYF
TRBJ1-6 | TRBV6-1 | - | - | TGTGCCAGCAGTGAAATATCTGGGCAGTATAATTCACCCCTCCACTTT | CASSEISGQYNSPLHF
TRBJ1-1 | TRBV14 | TRBD1 | once | TGTGCCAGCAGCCCATTCAAGGGGGCGAACACTGAAGCTTTCTTT | CASSPFKGANTEAFF
TRBJ2-3 | TRBV7-9 | - | - | TGTGCCAGCAGCCCCCCAGGAAGCACAGATACGCAGTATTTT | CASSPPGSTDTQYF
TRBJ1-5 | TRBV3-1/TRBV3-2 | TRBD1 | - | TGTGCCAGCAGCCAAGGGCGGACAGGGTTTTACAATCAGCCCCAGCATTTT | CASSQGRTGFYNQPQHF
TRBJ2-1 | TRBV28 | TRBD2 | - | TGTGCCAGCAGGGGACTAGCGGGAGTCTTTTACAATGAGCAGTTCTTC | CASRGLAGVFYNEQFF
TRBJ1-5 | TRBV10-3 | - | - | TGTGCCATCAGTGCCCTGACAGATCAGCCCCAGCATTTT | CAISALTDQPQHF
TRBJ1-4 | TRBV7-9 | - | - | TGTGCCAGCAGCTTAGGCGGGGTAGCGGCTGAAAAACTGTTTTTT | CASSLGGVAAEKLFF
TRBJ2-3 | TRBV6-6 | - | - | TGTGCCAGCAGTTACCGAGCCACAGATACGCAGTATTTT | CASSYRATDTQYF
TRBJ1-6 | TRBV28 | - | - | TGTGCCAGTGTCGGGAATTCACCCCTCCACTTT | CASVGNSPLHF
TRBJ2-3 | TRBV6-5 | - | - | TGTGCCAGCAGTTACTCTGTTAGAGATACGCAGTATTTT | CASSYSVRDTQYF
TRBJ2-7 | TRBV5-1 | TRBD2 | - | TGCGCCAGCAGTCCTGGGACTAGCGCTTACGAGCAGTACTTC | CASSPGTSAYEQYF
TRBJ2-7 | TRBV29-1 | TRBD1 | - | TGCAGCGTGGGGAGACAGGGCTGGGAGCAGTACTTC | CSVGRQGWEQYF
TRBJ2-1 | TRBV14 | TRBD1 | - | TGTGCCAGCAGCCCGGGGACAGGGTGGTATGAGCAGTTCTTC | CASSPGTGWYEQFF
TRBJ2-5 | TRBV5-1 | TRBD1 | - | TGCGCCAGCAGCTGGGGACAGGGGACGGAGACCCAGTACTTC | CASSWGQGTETQYF
TRBJ1-1 | TRBV6-5 | - | - | TGTGCCAGCAGCCAAACCCGGTTTAACACTGAAGCTTTCTTT | CASSQTRFNTEAFF